This T cell receptor beta chain originates from a study of beta chain features in type 1 diabetes. Study context: Examination covered around 110 million sorted cells spanning all samples.

Study-level results: Moderate yet significant TCRB CDR3 shortening was seen in Type 1 diabetes patients in all four CD4+ subsets.

TCRB transcripts that were expressed got sequenced, as all of the isolated RNA had been reverse transcribed. Here immunoSEQ multiplex PCR was the method, and the copy in TCRdb shows in-frame clones only, minus some. The table shows under 130,000 clones, with 28% occurring only once. Sampling consisted of one heparinised blood draw per donor, averaging approximately 120 mL. Sorting of CD4+ naive, central memory, regulatory and stem cell-like memory cells was performed via CD45RO/CCR7/CD25/CD127/CD95/CD27. The CDR3 is 15 amino acids. Trimming shortened V by 0 bases and J by 5 bases, and 11 bases separated the two germline ends. Germline values: CDR1 LGHNA, CDR2 YSLEER. For this clone: Its antigen is not known.

The TCR originated in a woman aged 18-30 years with type 1 diabetes. The specimen sequenced was central memory CD4+ T cells from blood. V is TRBV4-3 and J is TRBJ2-1; perhaps TRBD2 as D (5 bases). The CDR3 loop reads CASSQDERRNNEQFF. Here the CDR3 DNA reads TGCGCCAGCAGCCAAGATGAGCGGAGGAACAATGAGCAGTTCTTC.